The 2 T cell receptor beta chains below come from one sample, sequenced in a study of blood T cells in healthy people across ages. The authors ran a second PCR of about 6 to 12 cycles using a sample-barcoded 5' primer and a J-beta primer mix. From the 5' RACE reads, TCRdb called clonotypes with MiXCR, one entry per CDR3 protein. The sample contains more than 700,000 distinct CDR3 sequences, 46% of which appear only once. The sample taken for sequencing was blood. These receptors originate from a man aged 80 or over in good health.

This clonotype came up a few times. The V and J genes are TRBV20-1 and TRBJ2-7; D may be TRBD1 or TRBD2 (5 bases each). The CDR3 has 14 amino acids. V shed 5 bases and J shed 1 base, with 15 bases lying between them. Germline values: CDR1 DFQATT, CDR2 SNEGSKA (reference sequence). This CDR3 reads CSAFVGTPSYEQYF. CDR3 DNA sequence: TGCAGTGCTTTTGTCGGGACGCCTTCCTACGAGCAGTACTTC.

A remark on this clonotype: At one end, the junction sequence differs from germline, possibly due to a read error. This chain uses TRBV11-3 with TRBJ1-2, with D unclear. This CDR3 region has 13 residues. Germline values: CDR1 SGHNT, CDR2 YENEEA. CDR3 sequence: CASSVERGAGYTF. Written as DNA, the CDR3 is TGTGCCAGCAGCGTAGAGCGGGGAGCTGGCTACACCTTC.